What follows describes a single T cell receptor (beta chain). The antigen is undetermined. The data are from a study of cytomegalovirus exposure and HLA in healthy donors. Points from the study as a whole: Within an earlier analysis, most TCR beta V segments proved productive either about 87% or about 30% of the time. A missense DCLRE1C variant was associated with V- and J-gene trimming of TCR beta chains in a later analysis, and an independent cohort replicated the association.

13 Jbeta primers and 60 Vbeta primers were used for the PCR. Sequenced by immunoSEQ multiplex PCR; TCRdb stores in-frame clones only, minus some. The repertoire holds under 150,000 clones, approximately 80% seen once, with less than 6.5% in the top ten. V lost 4 bases, J lost 7 bases, and 11 bases stayed unmatched. The CDR3 has 18 amino acids. Germline CDR1 reads MNHEY; CDR2 reads SMNVEV (reference sequence). The sample consisted of PBMCs. The source of this sequence is a woman in her forties in good health and CMV-seropositive. The chain recombines TRBV27 with TRBJ2-2; 14 positions match TRBD2. The DNA for the CDR3 is TGTGCCAGCAGTTCCCTGGGGACTAGCGGGAGTAGTAACGGGGAGCTGTTTTTT. Its translation: CASSSLGTSGSSNGELFF.